One T cell receptor (beta chain) is described in this entry. No antigen is known for it. V lost 5 bases and J lost 0, with 13 bases in between. Per the germline V gene, CDR1 is SGHVS and CDR2 is FQNEAQ. This CDR3 comprises 15 residues. This table comes from immunoSEQ multiplex PCR, and its TCRdb copy is limited to in-frame clones, with some not included. The sample has fewer than 35,000 clones, roughly three quarters seen once. This record comes from a study of STAT5B mutations in CD4+ large granular lymphocyte leukemia. Study details: Among healthy controls, a particular HLA allele went with more CDR3 'QG' motifs. Study-level findings and limits: Top patient clones used TRBV06 genes more often: 8/27 versus 2/35 in controls. Without putative leukemic clones, patient CD4-sorted repertoires remained more clonal than healthy CD4+ repertoires.

The V and J genes are TRBV7-8 and TRBJ1-1; maybe TRBD1 (6 bases). Sequencing was done on a sample of CD4+ T cells from blood buffy coats. The sequence derives from a human donor in good health. This CDR3 is CASSNPGAMNTEAFF. Here the CDR3 DNA reads TGTGCCAGCAGCAATCCGGGGGCTATGAACACTGAAGCTTTCTTT.